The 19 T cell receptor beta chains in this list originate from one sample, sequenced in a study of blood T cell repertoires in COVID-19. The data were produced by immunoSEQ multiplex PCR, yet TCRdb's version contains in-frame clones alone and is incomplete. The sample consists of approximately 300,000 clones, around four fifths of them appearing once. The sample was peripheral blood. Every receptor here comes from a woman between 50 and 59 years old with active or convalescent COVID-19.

The CDR3 is CAWKDFTEAFF. For the CDR3, the DNA is TGTGCCTGGAAAGACTTCACTGAAGCTTTCTTT. The rearrangement links TRBV30 to TRBJ1-1; no definite D call. Trimming removed 4 bases from V and 4 bases from J, with 7 bases in between. The CDR3 is made up of 11 amino acids. CDR1 and CDR2 from the germline V gene are GTSNPN and SVGIG (reference sequence).

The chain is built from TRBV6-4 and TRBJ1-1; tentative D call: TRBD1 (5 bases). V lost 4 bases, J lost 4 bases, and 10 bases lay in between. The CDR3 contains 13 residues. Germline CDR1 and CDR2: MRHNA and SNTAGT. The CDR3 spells CASSVGGGTEAFF. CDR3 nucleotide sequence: TGTGCCAGCAGTGTTGGGGGAGGCACTGAAGCTTTCTTT.

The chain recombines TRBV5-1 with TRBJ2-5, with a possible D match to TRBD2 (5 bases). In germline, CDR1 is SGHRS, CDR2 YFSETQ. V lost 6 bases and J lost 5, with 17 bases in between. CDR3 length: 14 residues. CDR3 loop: CASTEDEGKETQYF. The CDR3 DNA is TGCGCCAGCACGGAGGACGAGGGAAAGGAGACCCAGTACTTC.

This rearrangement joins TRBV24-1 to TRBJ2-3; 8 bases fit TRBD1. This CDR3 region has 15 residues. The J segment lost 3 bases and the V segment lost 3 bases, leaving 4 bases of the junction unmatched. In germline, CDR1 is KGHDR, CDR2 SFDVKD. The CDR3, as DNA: TGTGCCACCAGTGATATGGGACAGGTGACAGATACGCAGTATTTT. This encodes CATSDMGQVTDTQYF.

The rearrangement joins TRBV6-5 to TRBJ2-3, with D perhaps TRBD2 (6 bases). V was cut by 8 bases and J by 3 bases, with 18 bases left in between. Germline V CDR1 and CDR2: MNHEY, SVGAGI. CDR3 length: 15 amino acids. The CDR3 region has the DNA TGTGCCAGCGGGGTGGGACGGGAGATGACAGATACGCAGTATTTT. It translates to CASGVGREMTDTQYF.

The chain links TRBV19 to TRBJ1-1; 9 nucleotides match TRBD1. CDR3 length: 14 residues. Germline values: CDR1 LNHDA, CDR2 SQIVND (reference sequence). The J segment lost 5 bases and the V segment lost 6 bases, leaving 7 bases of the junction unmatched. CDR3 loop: CASRRQGVGTEAFF. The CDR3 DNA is TGTGCCAGTAGGAGACAGGGGGTGGGGACTGAAGCTTTCTTT.

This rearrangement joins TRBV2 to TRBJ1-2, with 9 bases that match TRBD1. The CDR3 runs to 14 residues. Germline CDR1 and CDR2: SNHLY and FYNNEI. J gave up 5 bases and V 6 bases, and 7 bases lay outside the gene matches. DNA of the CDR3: TGTGCCAGCAGGGACGGACAGGGGATGTATGGCTACACCTTC. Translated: CASRDGQGMYGYTF.

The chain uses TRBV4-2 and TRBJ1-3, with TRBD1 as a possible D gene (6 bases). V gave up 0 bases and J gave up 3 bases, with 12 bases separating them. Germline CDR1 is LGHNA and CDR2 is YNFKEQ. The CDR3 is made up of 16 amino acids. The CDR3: CASSQDGSRGGNTIYF. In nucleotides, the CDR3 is TGTGCCAGCAGCCAAGATGGGTCCAGGGGTGGAAACACCATATATTTT.

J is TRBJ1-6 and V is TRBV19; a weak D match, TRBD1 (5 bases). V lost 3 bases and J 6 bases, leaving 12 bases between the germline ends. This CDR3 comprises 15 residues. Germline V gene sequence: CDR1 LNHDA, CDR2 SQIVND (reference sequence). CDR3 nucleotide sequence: TGTGCCAGTAGTATGGTGGGCAGGGCTAATTCACCCCTCCACTTT. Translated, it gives CASSMVGRANSPLHF.

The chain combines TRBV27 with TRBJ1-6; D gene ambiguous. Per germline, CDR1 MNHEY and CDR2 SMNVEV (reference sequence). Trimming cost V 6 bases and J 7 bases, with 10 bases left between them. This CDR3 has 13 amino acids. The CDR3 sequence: CASREGRNSPLHF. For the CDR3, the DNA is TGTGCCAGCAGAGAGGGCCGGAATTCACCCCTCCACTTT.

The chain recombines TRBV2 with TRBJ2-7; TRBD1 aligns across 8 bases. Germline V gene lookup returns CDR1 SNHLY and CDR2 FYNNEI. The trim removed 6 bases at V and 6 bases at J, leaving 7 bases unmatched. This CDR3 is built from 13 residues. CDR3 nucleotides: TGTGCCAGCAGGATACAGGGGGGCGGCGAGCAGTACTTC. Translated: CASRIQGGGEQYF.

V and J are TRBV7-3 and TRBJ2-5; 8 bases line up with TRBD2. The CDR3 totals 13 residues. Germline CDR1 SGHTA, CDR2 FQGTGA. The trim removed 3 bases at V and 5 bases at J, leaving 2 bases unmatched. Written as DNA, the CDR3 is TGTGCCAGCAGCTTTACGGGAGGGGAGACCCAGTACTTC. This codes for CASSFTGGETQYF.

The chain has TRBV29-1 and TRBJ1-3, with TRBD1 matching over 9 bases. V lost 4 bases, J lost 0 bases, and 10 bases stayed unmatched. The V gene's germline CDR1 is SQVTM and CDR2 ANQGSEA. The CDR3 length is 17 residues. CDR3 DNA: TGCAGCGTTGGTGTGCCCCTGACAGGGGGCTCTGGAAACACCATATATTTT. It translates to CSVGVPLTGGSGNTIYF.

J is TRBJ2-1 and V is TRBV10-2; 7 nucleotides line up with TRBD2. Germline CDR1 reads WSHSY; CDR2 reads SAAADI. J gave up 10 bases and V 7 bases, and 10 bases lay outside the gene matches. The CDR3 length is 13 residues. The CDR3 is CASKAGAKGEQFF. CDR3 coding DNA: TGCGCCAGCAAGGCGGGAGCCAAGGGGGAGCAGTTCTTC.

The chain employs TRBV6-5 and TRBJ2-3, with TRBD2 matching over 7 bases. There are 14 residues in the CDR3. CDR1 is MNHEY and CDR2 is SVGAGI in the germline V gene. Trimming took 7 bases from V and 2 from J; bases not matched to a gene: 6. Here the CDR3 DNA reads TGTGCCAGCACCCACTGGGACTACACAGATACGCAGTATTTT. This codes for CASTHWDYTDTQYF.

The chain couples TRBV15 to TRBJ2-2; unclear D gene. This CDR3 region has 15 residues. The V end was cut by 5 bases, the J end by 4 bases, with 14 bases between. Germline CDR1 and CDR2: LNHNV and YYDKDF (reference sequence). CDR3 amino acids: CATSDLFDSTGELFF. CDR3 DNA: TGTGCCACCAGCGACCTATTCGACTCCACCGGGGAGCTGTTTTTT.

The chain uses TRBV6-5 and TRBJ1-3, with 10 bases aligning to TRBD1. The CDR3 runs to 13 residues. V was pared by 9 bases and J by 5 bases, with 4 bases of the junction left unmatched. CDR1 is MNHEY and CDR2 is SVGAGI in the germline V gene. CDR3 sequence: CASRDRGRNTIYF. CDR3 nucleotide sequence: TGTGCCAGTAGGGACAGGGGTCGAAACACCATATATTTT.

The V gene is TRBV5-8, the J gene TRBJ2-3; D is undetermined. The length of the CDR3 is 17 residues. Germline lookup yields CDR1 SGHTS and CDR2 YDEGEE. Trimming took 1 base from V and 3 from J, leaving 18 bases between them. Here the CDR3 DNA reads TGTGCCAGCAGCTTGTGGCGGTTCCGGGTAGATACAGATACGCAGTATTTT. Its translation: CASSLWRFRVDTDTQYF.

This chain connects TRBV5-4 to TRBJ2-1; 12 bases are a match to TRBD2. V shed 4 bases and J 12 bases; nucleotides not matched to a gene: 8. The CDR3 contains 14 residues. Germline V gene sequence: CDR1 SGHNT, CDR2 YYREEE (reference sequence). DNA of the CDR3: TGTGCCAGCAGCCCTAGCGGGAGGGCCCAGGGGCAGTTCTTC. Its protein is CASSPSGRAQGQFF. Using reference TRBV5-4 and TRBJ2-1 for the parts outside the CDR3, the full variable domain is ETGVTQSPTHLIKTRGQQVTLRCSSQSGHNTVSWYQQALGQGPQFIFQYYREEENGRGNFPPRFSGLQFPNYSSELNVNALELDDSALYLCASSPSGRAQGQFFGPGTRLTVL.